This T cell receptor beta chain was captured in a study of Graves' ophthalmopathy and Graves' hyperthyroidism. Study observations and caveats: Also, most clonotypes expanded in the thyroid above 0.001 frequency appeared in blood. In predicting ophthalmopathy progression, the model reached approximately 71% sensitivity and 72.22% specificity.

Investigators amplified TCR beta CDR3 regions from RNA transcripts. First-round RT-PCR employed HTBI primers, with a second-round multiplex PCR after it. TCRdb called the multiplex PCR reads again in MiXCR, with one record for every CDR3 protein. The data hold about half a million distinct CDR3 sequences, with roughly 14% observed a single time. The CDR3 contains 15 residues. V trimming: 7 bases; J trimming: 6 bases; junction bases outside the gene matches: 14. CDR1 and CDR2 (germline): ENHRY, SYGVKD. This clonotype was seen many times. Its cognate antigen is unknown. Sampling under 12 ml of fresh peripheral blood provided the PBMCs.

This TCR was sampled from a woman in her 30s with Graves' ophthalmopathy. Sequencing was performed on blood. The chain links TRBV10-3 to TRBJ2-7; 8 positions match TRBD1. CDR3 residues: CAITDGTGSPSEQYF. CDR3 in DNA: TGTGCCATCACTGACGGGACAGGCTCGCCATCCGAGCAGTACTTC.